The 26 T cell receptor beta chains reported below all come from one sample, sequenced in a study of blood T cell repertoires in COVID-19. Method: immunoSEQ multiplex PCR; TCRdb's copy keeps in-frame clones and lacks some. The table shows 300,000 or so clones, with roughly nine tenths occurring only once. The sample consisted of peripheral blood. These receptors were obtained from a woman younger than 45 with COVID-19, enrolled during active disease.

The rearrangement uses TRBV18 and TRBJ1-5; TRBD1 matches at 8 bases. V shed 1 base, J shed 6 bases, and the junction held 8 bases outside the gene matches. The germline V gene encodes CDR1 KGHSH and CDR2 LQKENI. This CDR3 is 16 amino acids long. CDR3 residues: CASSPLPTGDGQPQHF. In nucleotides, the CDR3 is TGTGCCAGCTCACCACTTCCGACAGGGGACGGTCAGCCCCAGCATTTT.

This clone was counted a single time. This chain links TRBV24-1 with TRBJ1-6; possibly TRBD1 for D (5 bases). The V end lost 3 bases, the J end lost 0 bases, and 17 bases lay between the germline ends. Germline-derived CDR1 and CDR2 are KGHDR and SFDVKD. CDR3 length equals 19 residues. Written as DNA, the CDR3 is TGTGCCACCAGTGATAGCAACCGAAACAGGAGCTCCTATAATTCACCCCTCCACTTT. This translates into CATSDSNRNRSSYNSPLHF.

V gene TRBV6-5 combines with J gene TRBJ1-5; D perhaps matches TRBD1 (5 bases). This CDR3 has 14 residues. The germline V gene encodes CDR1 MNHEY and CDR2 SVGAGI. V shed 5 bases and J shed 7 bases, with 15 bases lying between them. The CDR3 here is CASSPPGEGQPQHF. CDR3 DNA: TGTGCCAGCAGTCCCCCGGGGGAGGGCCAGCCCCAGCATTTT.

This rearrangement joins TRBV24-1 to TRBJ1-5; 10 nucleotides match TRBD1. Germline V CDR1 and CDR2: KGHDR, SFDVKD. The CDR3 runs 19 residues. Losses at the gene ends were 4 bases for V and 0 bases for J; bases not matched to a gene: 11. CDR3 sequence reads: CATSDSGQGLGHSNQPQHF. CDR3 coding DNA: TGTGCCACCAGTGACTCGGGACAGGGGCTGGGGCATAGCAATCAGCCCCAGCATTTT.

Of note for this clone: This specimen includes other DNA sequences encoding the same CDR3. The V gene is TRBV5-1, the J gene TRBJ2-7, with D possibly TRBD1 on 7 matching bases. Between the trimmed V and J ends, which lost 0 bases and 4 bases, there was a span of 11 bases. CDR3 length equals 14 residues. Germline V gene lookup returns CDR1 SGHRS and CDR2 YFSETQ. This CDR3 is CASSLGQGGYEQYF. CDR3 DNA sequence: TGCGCCAGCAGCTTGGGACAGGGAGGATACGAGCAGTACTTC.

This clone was detected a few times. This chain links TRBV7-2 with TRBJ1-5; 7 nucleotides agree with TRBD1. J lost 4 bases, V lost 6 bases, and 9 bases had no gene match. Germline values: CDR1 SGHTA, CDR2 FQGNSA. The CDR3 sequence is 15 residues long. The CDR3 is CASRRTGLGNQPQHF. The CDR3 coding sequence is TGTGCCAGCAGGAGGACAGGTTTGGGGAATCAGCCCCAGCATTTT.

For this clone: A junction boundary mismatches the germline segment, possibly from a read error. The genes are TRBV7-9 and TRBJ1-3; D remains unclear. This CDR3 has 12 residues. Germline V CDR1 and CDR2: SEHNR, FQNEAQ (reference sequence). CDR3 sequence (DNA): TGTGCCGGCAGTGTCGGGAAGGGCACCATATATTTT. Translation: CAGSVGKGTIYF.

This chain joins TRBV10-3 and TRBJ1-2, with D uncertain. This CDR3 spans 18 amino acids. Germline assignment: CDR1 ENHRY and CDR2 SYGVKD. V was clipped by 1 base and J by 0 bases, with 18 bases between them. The DNA for the CDR3 is TGTGCCATCAGTGAGTTGGCCGGGATGGTCGGAGCTAACTATGGCTACACCTTC. As protein: CAISELAGMVGANYGYTF.

This clone was counted a single time. The V gene is TRBV7-9, the J gene TRBJ1-1; the match to TRBD1 covers 9 bases. V lost 5 bases, J lost 1 base, and 8 bases stayed unmatched. Germline V gene sequence: CDR1 SEHNR, CDR2 FQNEAQ (reference sequence). The CDR3 length is 16 residues. DNA of the CDR3: TGTGCCAGCAGCGCGCTCCCGGGACAGGGGAACACTGAAGCTTTCTTT. Translated: CASSALPGQGNTEAFF.

This clone was picked up one time. The chain couples TRBV24-1 to TRBJ1-2; 7 nucleotides agree with TRBD1. V lost 4 bases and J lost 0; bases outside the gene matches: 4. The germline V gene encodes CDR1 KGHDR and CDR2 SFDVKD. There are 15 residues in the CDR3. CDR3 region: CATSDPGQPNYGYTF. CDR3 DNA sequence: TGTGCCACCAGTGACCCGGGACAGCCTAACTATGGCTACACCTTC.

This clone appeared once. The chain recombines TRBV7-8 with TRBJ1-5; D is uncertain. V dropped 2 bases and J dropped 10 bases, with 21 bases sitting between them. This CDR3 has 16 amino acids. Per germline, CDR1 SGHVS and CDR2 FQNEAQ. The CDR3 is CASSLRSGGFLGPQHF. DNA of the CDR3: TGTGCCAGCAGCTTACGGTCTGGAGGGTTCCTCGGACCCCAGCATTTT.

This chain uses TRBV6-5 with TRBJ2-7; 11 nucleotides agree with TRBD2. With 8 bases clipped from V and 5 bases from J, the junction kept 8 bases outside the gene matches. CDR3 length equals 14 residues. The germline CDR1 and CDR2 sequences are MNHEY and SVGAGI. The CDR3 bases are TGTGCCAGCCAGCCTAGCGGGAGGTTCCACGAGCAGTACTTC. It yields the protein CASQPSGRFHEQYF.

The chain uses TRBV7-2 and TRBJ2-3, with TRBD2 identical over 8 bases. The CDR3 has 14 amino acids. Germline values: CDR1 SGHTA, CDR2 FQGNSA. With V trimmed by 3 bases and J by 2 bases, 1 base remained unmatched. CDR3 nucleotide sequence: TGTGCCAGCAGCTTTAGCGGGAACACAGATACGCAGTATTTT. Amino acid sequence: CASSFSGNTDTQYF.

V is TRBV11-3 and J is TRBJ1-4; 8 bases agree with TRBD1. Losses at the gene ends were 1 base for V and 4 bases for J; bases not matched to a gene: 5. From germline, CDR1 is SGHNT and CDR2 YENEEA. The CDR3 length is 16 residues. The CDR3 region is CASSLGGQVNNEKLFF. The CDR3 nucleotides read TGTGCCAGCAGCTTAGGGGGACAGGTGAATAATGAAAAACTGTTTTTT.

The V gene is TRBV3-1 (or the pseudogene TRBV3-2), the J gene TRBJ1-2; D is possibly TRBD1 (5 bases). Trimming shortened V by 4 bases and J by 6 bases, and 24 bases separated the two germline ends. Per the germline V gene, CDR1 is LGHDT and CDR2 is YNNKEL (reference sequence). This CDR3 has 17 residues. CDR3 residues: CASSPRGPGARGDGYTF. DNA for the CDR3: TGTGCCAGCAGCCCGCGAGGGCCCGGGGCGCGGGGGGATGGCTACACCTTC.

The chain joins TRBV11-2 to TRBJ2-7; D might be TRBD2 (6 bases). V was cut by 1 base and J by 5 bases, with 12 bases left in between. Germline lookup yields CDR1 SGHAT and CDR2 FQNNGV. This CDR3 has 14 residues. CDR3 loop: CASSLGVAGNEQYF. The CDR3 DNA reads as TGTGCCAGCAGCTTAGGTGTCGCGGGGAACGAGCAGTACTTC.

The chain joins TRBV11-2 to TRBJ1-6; 7 nucleotides align to TRBD1. Trimming took 5 bases from V and 6 from J; bases not matched to a gene: 4. CDR3 size: 14 residues. Germline assignment: CDR1 SGHAT and CDR2 FQNNGV. CDR3 nucleotide sequence: TGTGCCAGCAGCGCGGGACAGATTAATTCACCCCTCCACTTT. It yields the protein CASSAGQINSPLHF. The variable domain in full, with the rest retrieved from reference TRBV11-2 and TRBJ1-6, is EAGVAQSPRYKIIEKRQSVAFWCNPISGHATLYWYQQILGQGPKLLIQFQNNGVVDDSQLPKDRFSAERLKGVDSTLKIQPAKLEDSAVYLCASSAGQINSPLHFGNGTRLTVT.

The V and J genes are TRBV24-1 and TRBJ2-5; D is ambiguous. The V end lost 5 bases, the J end lost 1 base, and 7 bases lay between the germline ends. The CDR3 runs 13 residues. Germline V gene data show CDR1 as KGHDR and CDR2 as SFDVKD. The CDR3 protein is CATSGGSQETQYF. In nucleotides, the CDR3 is TGTGCCACCAGTGGTGGCAGCCAAGAGACCCAGTACTTC.

The DNA for the CDR3 is TGTGCCAGCTCACCATATCAGACCGGGACAGGCGGAGGAGGCGGGGAGCTGTTTTTT. Protein product: CASSPYQTGTGGGGGELFF. V gene TRBV18 combines with J gene TRBJ2-2, with 8 positions matching TRBD1. Trimming at V came to 2 bases and at J to 7 bases, leaving 18 bases not matched to a gene. The CDR3 loop spans 19 amino acids. The germline V gene encodes CDR1 KGHSH and CDR2 LQKENI.

This clone showed up just once. The genes are TRBV5-4 and TRBJ1-3, with D possibly being TRBD1 (5 bases). Between the trimmed V and J ends, which lost 3 bases and 0 bases, there was a span of 13 bases. This CDR3 is built from 16 residues. Per germline, CDR1 SGHNT and CDR2 YYREEE (reference sequence). The CDR3 bases are TGTGCCAGCAGCTGGGGAGGGACTATCTCTGGAAACACCATATATTTT. Translation gives CASSWGGTISGNTIYF.

The chain employs TRBV5-1 and TRBJ1-1; no firm D call. Germline lookup yields CDR1 SGHRS and CDR2 YFSETQ. The CDR3 has 15 amino acids. V lost 0 bases and J lost 0, with 9 bases in between. In DNA form, the CDR3 reads TGCGCCAGCAGCTTGGGTTCACTTATGAACACTGAAGCTTTCTTT. Translation: CASSLGSLMNTEAFF.

The genes are TRBV10-3 and TRBJ2-7; TRBD1 matches 9 bases. Per the germline V gene, CDR1 is ENHRY and CDR2 is SYGVKD. The CDR3 extends over 16 amino acids. V was pared by 4 bases and J by 2 bases, with 9 bases of the junction left unmatched. The CDR3 region is CAISGIRGQGTYEQYF. CDR3 nucleotide sequence: TGTGCCATCAGTGGCATAAGGGGACAGGGAACCTACGAGCAGTACTTC.

This clone was picked up one time. The chain employs TRBV7-3 and TRBJ2-1; 10 bases map to TRBD2. The trim removed 0 bases at V and 0 bases at J, leaving 5 bases unmatched. CDR3 size: 18 residues. Per germline, CDR1 SGHTA and CDR2 FQGTGA. CDR3 residues: CASSLTLGLAASYNEQFF. The CDR3 bases are TGTGCCAGCAGCTTAACTCTAGGACTAGCGGCCTCCTACAATGAGCAGTTCTTC.

This sequence joins TRBV28 and TRBJ2-5; TRBD2 matches 14 bases. The germline V gene encodes CDR1 MDHEN and CDR2 SYDVKM. This CDR3 has 16 amino acids. The ends lost 2 bases at V and 4 bases at J; junction bases unmatched: 3. The CDR3 reads CASSLTTSGRAETQYF. The CDR3, as DNA: TGTGCCAGCAGTTTAACGACTAGCGGGAGGGCAGAGACCCAGTACTTC.

This chain links TRBV14 with TRBJ1-1, with no clear D. V was shortened by 1 base and J by 1 base, with 4 bases between the two germline ends. The germline CDR1 and CDR2 sequences are SGHDN and FVKESK. CDR3 size: 13 residues. The CDR3 spells CASSQGQNTEAFF. The CDR3 nucleotides read TGTGCCAGCAGCCAAGGGCAGAACACTGAAGCTTTCTTT.

This chain joins TRBV27 and TRBJ1-5; D is possibly TRBD1 (5 bases). Germline CDR1 and CDR2: MNHEY and SMNVEV (reference sequence). The CDR3 length is 16 residues. Between the trimmed V and J ends, which lost 4 bases and 1 base, there was a span of 14 bases. The CDR3 nucleotides are TGTGCCAGCAGTTCCTGGCGGGGGGGGAGCAATCAGCCCCAGCATTTT. It is translated as CASSSWRGGSNQPQHF.